This T cell receptor beta chain stems from a study of cytomegalovirus exposure and HLA in healthy donors. Study-wide results and caveats: Three chains linked to CMV were shown in vitro to be specific for CMV antigens. Altogether, 150 to 200 TCR beta chains were recorded as cytomegalovirus-associated.

The validation cohort, a group of over a hundred subjects, included the donors and was separate from the approximately 670-subject first cohort. Profiled with immunoSEQ multiplex PCR; TCRdb holds only in-frame clones, not every one. The sample has some 120,000 clones, approximately 90% seen once. From germline, CDR1 is LNHNV and CDR2 YYDKDF (reference sequence). The CDR3 length is 14 residues. To note about this clone: Its target is not known. One end of the junction is discordant with germline, which a read error may explain.

The V call is TRBV15, the J call TRBJ2-5, with TRBD1 identical over 7 bases. This TCR was sampled from a woman aged 18-35 years in good health and CMV-seronegative. The sample taken for sequencing was PBMCs. CDR3 in amino acids: CATSRWDSQEIQYF. In DNA, the CDR3 is TGTGCCACCAGCAGATGGGACAGCCAAGAGATCCAGTACTTC.